The 24 T cell receptor beta chains given below trace back to one sample, sequenced in a study of blood T cell repertoires in COVID-19. Profiled with immunoSEQ multiplex PCR; TCRdb holds only in-frame clones, not every one. The data contain about 230,000 clones, 83% of them singletons. The specimen sequenced was peripheral blood. These TCRs come from a woman in her twenties or thirties with COVID-19, enrolled during active disease.

The V call is TRBV11-2, the J call TRBJ1-2, with D hard to call. The CDR3 loop spans 15 amino acids. CDR1 is SGHAT and CDR2 is FQNNGV in the germline V gene. Trimming removed 4 bases at V and 7 bases at J, with 19 bases between. CDR3 protein: CASSSRLVRRSGYTF. The CDR3 DNA sequence: TGTGCCAGCAGCTCCCGACTCGTACGAAGGAGTGGCTACACCTTC. The whole variable domain, filled in from reference TRBV11-2 and TRBJ1-2, reads EAGVAQSPRYKIIEKRQSVAFWCNPISGHATLYWYQQILGQGPKLLIQFQNNGVVDDSQLPKDRFSAERLKGVDSTLKIQPAKLEDSAVYLCASSSRLVRRSGYTFGSGTRLTVV.

The V gene is TRBV7-9, the J gene TRBJ2-3, with D perhaps matching TRBD2 (6 bases). This CDR3 is 14 amino acids long. CDR1 SEHNR and CDR2 FQNEAQ come from the germline V gene (reference sequence). V dropped 3 bases and J dropped 6 bases, with 13 bases sitting between them. The CDR3 DNA is TGTGCCAGCAGCTTTCCCGGGAGCGACGATACGCAGTATTTT. Its protein product is CASSFPGSDDTQYF.

CDR3 in amino acids: CASSWQGGEQYF. In nucleotides, the CDR3 is TGTGCCAGCAGCTGGCAGGGGGGCGAGCAGTACTTC. V is TRBV5-6 and J is TRBJ2-7, with D perhaps TRBD1 (7 bases). This CDR3 has 12 residues. CDR1 and CDR2 from the germline V gene are SGHDT and YYEEEE. V gave up 3 bases and J gave up 6 bases, with 10 bases separating them.

This sequence joins TRBV9 and TRBJ2-2, with a possible D match to TRBD2 (5 bases). The CDR3 covers 16 residues. CDR1 and CDR2 from the germline V gene are SGDLS and YYNGEE. V gave up 0 bases and J gave up 1 base, with 10 bases separating them. CDR3 amino acids: CASSVASGGNTGELFF. The DNA for the CDR3 is TGTGCCAGCAGCGTAGCAAGCGGAGGGAACACCGGGGAGCTGTTTTTT.

The count of this clone is one. V gene TRBV13 combines with J gene TRBJ1-2; maybe TRBD1 (6 bases). CDR3 length equals 12 residues. In germline, CDR1 is PRHDT, CDR2 FYEKMQ (reference sequence). Between the trimmed V and J ends, which lost 5 bases and 7 bases, there was a span of 11 bases. Here the CDR3 reads CASSEQGFGYTF. DNA for the CDR3: TGTGCCAGCAGCGAACAGGGTTTTGGCTACACCTTC.

V and J are TRBV14 and TRBJ2-7; D might be TRBD1 (6 bases). V lost 0 bases and J lost 8, with 8 bases in between. From germline, CDR1 is SGHDN and CDR2 FVKESK. This CDR3 has 12 residues. CDR3 coding DNA: TGTGCCAGCAGCCAAGATTGGGGGCAGCAGTACTTC. Its protein is CASSQDWGQQYF.

The V gene is TRBV13, the J gene TRBJ1-1; D gene ambiguous. Germline lookup yields CDR1 PRHDT and CDR2 FYEKMQ (reference sequence). V was cut by 5 bases and J by 6 bases, with 7 bases left in between. This CDR3 spans 11 amino acids. The CDR3 DNA follows: TGTGCCAGCAGCCCCCGTCCTGAAGCTTTCTTT. Amino acids: CASSPRPEAFF.

The rearrangement links TRBV7-2 to TRBJ2-7; 9 bases agree with TRBD1. V lost 5 bases to trimming and J lost 2 bases; unmatched junction nucleotides: 4. The CDR3 sequence is 14 residues long. Germline assignment: CDR1 SGHTA and CDR2 FQGNSA. This CDR3 reads CASSRRDRAYEQYF. The CDR3 DNA follows: TGTGCCAGCAGCCGCCGGGACAGGGCCTACGAGCAGTACTTC.

The chain couples TRBV4-1 to TRBJ2-2; no reliable D call. With 3 bases removed from V and 6 bases from J, the gap between germline ends came to 8 bases. The CDR3 has 13 amino acids. Germline loops: CDR1 MGHRA, CDR2 YSYEKL. The CDR3: CASSHSTSGELFF. CDR3 nucleotide sequence: TGCGCCAGCAGCCATAGTACTTCCGGGGAGCTGTTTTTT.

The chain links TRBV29-1 to TRBJ1-2; D ambiguous. V lost 3 bases to trimming and J lost 4 bases, with 9 bases between them. CDR1 and CDR2 from the germline V gene are SQVTM and ANQGSEA. The CDR3 is 12 residues long. In DNA, the CDR3 is TGCAGCGTTGACAGGATTGTCTATGGCTACACCTTC. Its translation is CSVDRIVYGYTF.

The V and J genes are TRBV7-6 and TRBJ2-2; TRBD1 is a possible D gene (5 bases). The CDR3 consists of 14 residues. Germline CDR1 reads SGHVS; CDR2 reads FNYEAQ. The V end was cut by 6 bases, the J end by 4 bases, with 12 bases between. The DNA of the CDR3 is TGTGCCAGCAGGACAGAGAGGTTCACCGGGGAGCTGTTTTTT. Translating it yields CASRTERFTGELFF.

The genes are TRBV27 and TRBJ2-2; D might be TRBD2 (7 bases). CDR1 MNHEY and CDR2 SMNVEV come from the germline V gene (reference sequence). Between the trimmed V and J ends, which lost 2 bases and 3 bases, there was a span of 10 bases. The CDR3 runs to 15 residues. DNA of the CDR3: TGTGCCAGCAGTTTACAGGGGAGGGACACCGGGGAGCTGTTTTTT. Its translation: CASSLQGRDTGELFF.

The chain links TRBV11-2 to TRBJ1-1; 7 positions agree with TRBD1. This CDR3 is 14 amino acids long. The J segment lost 4 bases and the V segment lost 1 base, leaving 3 bases of the junction unmatched. Germline CDR1 SGHAT, CDR2 FQNNGV. The DNA for the CDR3 is TGTGCCAGCAGCTTAGTTCCAGGGGGCACTGAAGCTTTCTTT. It is translated as CASSLVPGGTEAFF.

This chain joins TRBV24-1 and TRBJ1-5, with D possibly matching TRBD1 (6 bases). Germline CDR1 KGHDR, CDR2 SFDVKD. Trimming took 5 bases from V and 6 from J, leaving 22 bases between them. The CDR3 contains 17 residues. The CDR3 loop reads CATSAPVTGLWGQPQHF. The CDR3 DNA is TGTGCCACCAGTGCCCCTGTGACAGGCCTCTGGGGTCAGCCCCAGCATTTT.

The chain uses TRBV24-1 and TRBJ2-7; 7 bases align to TRBD1. Germline trimming cut 6 bases from V and 2 bases from J; bases unmatched to any gene: 9. There are 15 residues in the CDR3. Germline V gene lookup returns CDR1 KGHDR and CDR2 SFDVKD. The CDR3 reads CATSPNRDRTYEQYF. The CDR3 DNA is TGTGCCACCAGTCCAAACCGGGACAGAACCTACGAGCAGTACTTC.

V usage is TRBV7-2 and J usage is TRBJ1-2, with D unresolved. The CDR3 has 15 residues. Between the trimmed V and J ends, which lost 1 base and 6 bases, there was a span of 15 bases. Per the germline V gene, CDR1 is SGHTA and CDR2 is FQGNSA. CDR3 in amino acids: CASSLDLLIVNGYTF. DNA of the CDR3: TGTGCCAGCAGCTTAGACCTATTAATAGTGAATGGCTACACCTTC.

The chain couples TRBV30 to TRBJ1-2; possibly TRBD1 for D (6 bases). V dropped 1 base and J dropped 1 base, with 13 bases sitting between them. From germline, CDR1 is GTSNPN and CDR2 SVGIG (reference sequence). The CDR3 extends over 15 amino acids. CDR3 sequence (DNA): TGTGCCTGGAGTGATGGGACACGCAATAACTATGGCTACACCTTC. Translation: CAWSDGTRNNYGYTF.

V is TRBV30 and J is TRBJ2-7; D is unresolved. The CDR3 contains 11 residues. Germline assignment: CDR1 GTSNPN and CDR2 SVGIG (reference sequence). V shed 1 base and J shed 3 bases, with 4 bases lying between them. The CDR3 region has the DNA TGTGCCTGGAGTGGGCTCTACGAGCAGTACTTC. Translation gives CAWSGLYEQYF. The whole variable domain, remainder taken from reference TRBV30 and TRBJ2-7, is SQTIHQWPATLVQPVGSPLSLECTVEGTSNPNLYWYRQAAGRGLQLLFYSVGIGQISSEVPQNLSASRPQDRQFILSSKKLLLSDSGFYLCAWSGLYEQYFGPGTRLTVT.

This chain links TRBV4-2 with TRBJ2-1, with D possibly TRBD2 on 5 matching bases. Trimming took 0 bases from V and 6 from J, leaving 9 bases between them. The CDR3 covers 14 residues. Looked up from germline, CDR1 is LGHNA and CDR2 is YNFKEQ. CDR3 DNA sequence: TGTGCCAGCAGCCAAGACCGGCTAGCCAATGAGCAGTTCTTC. Translating it yields CASSQDRLANEQFF.

The V call is TRBV15, the J call TRBJ1-5, with TRBD1 matching over 8 bases. V lost 1 base to trimming and J lost 1 base; unmatched junction nucleotides: 6. Germline CDR1 is LNHNV and CDR2 is YYDKDF (reference sequence). The CDR3 has 17 amino acids. The CDR3 coding sequence is TGTGCCACCAGCAGAGGAGGGACAGGAGGGAGCAATCAGCCCCAGCATTTT. Its protein product is CATSRGGTGGSNQPQHF. The entire variable domain, with the rest obtained from reference TRBV15 and TRBJ1-5, is as follows: DAMVIQNPRYQVTQFGKPVTLSCSQTLNHNVMYWYQQKSSQAPKLLFHYYDKDFNNEADTPDNFQSRRPNTSFCFLDIRSPGLGDTAMYLCATSRGGTGGSNQPQHFGDGTRLSIL.

CDR3 in amino acids: CASIGIKDRGRGQPQHF. CDR3 coding DNA: TGTGCCAGCATCGGTATAAAGGACAGGGGAAGAGGTCAGCCCCAGCATTTT. V gene TRBV28 combines with J gene TRBJ1-5; 9 bases are shared with TRBD1. J gave up 6 bases and V 7 bases, and 16 bases lay outside the gene matches. CDR1 is MDHEN, CDR2 SYDVKM, per germline. The CDR3 covers 17 residues.

This chain connects TRBV1 to TRBJ2-7; no DNA check was done on the table's D call, TRBD2. TRBV1 is assigned pseudogene status. The CDR3 length is 14 residues. The CDR3 loop reads CTSSTTSGDYEQYF. The DNA of the CDR3 is TGCACCAGCAGCACAACTAGCGGGGATTACGAGCAGTACTTC.

The chain employs TRBV30 and TRBJ1-1, with 7 bases fitting TRBD1. In germline, CDR1 is GTSNPN, CDR2 SVGIG (reference sequence). The V segment lost 6 bases and the J segment 6 bases; nucleotides outside the gene matches: 16. The CDR3 length is 15 residues. CDR3 bases: TGTGCCTGCTCCCCCCGGACAGGCGCGGTCGCTGAAGCTTTCTTT. It encodes CACSPRTGAVAEAFF.

With regard to this clone: A junction boundary mismatches the germline segment, possibly from a read error. The chain has TRBV30 and TRBJ1-5, with D perhaps matching TRBD1 (6 bases). The CDR3 is 14 amino acids. Germline V CDR1 and CDR2: GTSNPN, SVGIG (reference sequence). CDR3 nucleotide sequence: TGTGCCTGGAGTGTACGCGGGGGCAAGCAGCCCCAGCATTTT. Encoded protein: CAWSVRGGKQPQHF.